The 25 T cell receptor beta chains below come from one sample, sequenced in a study of T-cell reconstitution after alpha-beta-depleted transplantation in children (dated by TCRdb to 2016 to 2017). Preparation of the library involved PCR. Sequenced on an Illumina HiSeq 2500. TCR library preparation used molecular barcoding, with unique molecular identifiers applied to normalize quantification of the TCRbeta repertoire. TCRdb's own reprocessing of the public reads used fastp at Q25 and MiXCR and kept productive beta chains. Merged by CDR3 protein, the rows form single entries marked with the most common genes and DNA. Counted in this sample were over 550,000 distinct CDR3 sequences; 8% to 11% of them appeared once. The leading ten clones occupy approximately 4.1% of the sample. The source material was PBMCs from the stem cell graft donor, sampled from the stem cell graft. These receptors all come from a human donor who donated a stem cell graft to a child with acute myeloid leukemia.

CDR3 region: CSVVFGNTGGVIYEQYF. The CDR3 nucleotides read TGCAGCGTTGTCTTTGGGAACACAGGGGGGGTCATCTACGAGCAGTACTTC. The chain employs TRBV29-1 and TRBJ2-7; D is possibly TRBD1 (8 bases). V lost 4 bases and J lost 3, with 25 bases in between. Germline V gives CDR1 SQVTM, CDR2 ANQGSEA. The CDR3 loop spans 17 amino acids.

This clonotype was found a few times. The chain couples TRBV28 to TRBJ1-1, with D possibly matching TRBD1 (6 bases). The CDR3 has 13 amino acids. V shed 3 bases and J shed 5 bases, with 10 bases lying between them. The germline gives CDR1 MDHEN, CDR2 SYDVKM. CDR3 coding DNA: TGTGCCAGCAGTTTGGGGGCGTGGACTGAAGCTTTCTTT. Protein product: CASSLGAWTEAFF.

This clonotype was seen a few times. The V and J genes are TRBV20-1 and TRBJ2-6; D unresolved. The germline gives CDR1 DFQATT, CDR2 SNEGSKA (reference sequence). Trimming stripped 1 base from V and 0 bases from J, with 4 bases between. This CDR3 is 14 amino acids long. For the CDR3, the DNA is TGCAGTGCTAGAGGAGTCTCTGGGGCCAACGTCCTGACTTTC. This codes for CSARGVSGANVLTF.

This clonotype was detected many times. CDR3 protein: CASSKLTEPNQPQHF. The CDR3 DNA reads TGTGCCAGCAGCAAATTGACTGAACCCAATCAGCCCCAGCATTTT. J is TRBJ1-5 and V is TRBV7-8; no definite D call. V lost 5 bases to trimming and J lost 3 bases, with 14 bases between them. Germline V gene lookup returns CDR1 SGHVS and CDR2 FQNEAQ. The CDR3 loop spans 15 amino acids.

The genes are TRBV20-1 and TRBJ2-5; 7 bases agree with TRBD2. Trimming took 1 base from V and 2 from J; bases not matched to a gene: 10. This CDR3 contains 16 residues. Germline assignment: CDR1 DFQATT and CDR2 SNEGSKA (reference sequence). This CDR3 is CSARVGGSVLQETQYF. Written as DNA, the CDR3 is TGCAGTGCTAGAGTTGGCGGGAGCGTCCTACAAGAGACCCAGTACTTC.

This clonotype was found many times. V usage is TRBV20-1 and J usage is TRBJ2-7, with TRBD1 identical over 7 bases. V dropped 6 bases and J dropped 2; count of bases not matched to a gene: 4. The germline CDR1 and CDR2 sequences are DFQATT and SNEGSKA (reference sequence). The CDR3 is 12 residues long. As DNA, the CDR3 is TGCAGTGCCGGACAGGTGACCTACGAGCAGTACTTC. This codes for CSAGQVTYEQYF.

This clonotype was counted many times. V gene TRBV20-1 combines with J gene TRBJ2-1; possibly TRBD2 for D (5 bases). This CDR3 contains 16 residues. CDR1 and CDR2 from the germline V gene are DFQATT and SNEGSKA (reference sequence). Trimming left V 1 base short and J 1 base short, with 14 bases between. The CDR3 loop is CSARVRLALSYNEQFF. The CDR3, as DNA: TGCAGTGCTAGAGTTCGCCTAGCCCTTTCCTACAATGAGCAGTTCTTC.

This clonotype has a handful of counts. This chain links TRBV20-1 with TRBJ1-2; 10 bases are shared with TRBD1. This CDR3 is built from 14 residues. Germline CDR1 DFQATT, CDR2 SNEGSKA (reference sequence). The J segment lost 3 bases and the V segment lost 4 bases, leaving 5 bases of the junction unmatched. The CDR3 bases are TGCAGTGCTAAACCGGGACAGGGGTACTATGGCTACACCTTC. Protein: CSAKPGQGYYGYTF.

This clonotype was detected many times. V usage is TRBV12-3 or TRBV12-4 and J usage is TRBJ1-5, with 8 nucleotides matching TRBD1. This CDR3 region has 13 residues. After removal of 6 bases from V and 6 bases from J, the junction contained 4 bases not matched to a gene. CDR3 DNA: TGTGCCAGCAGATCTCAGGGGGCTCAGCCCCAGCATTTT. Translation gives CASRSQGAQPQHF.

A few counts support this clonotype. The rearrangement joins TRBV6-2 or TRBV6-3 to TRBJ2-5; D is perhaps TRBD1 or TRBD2 (6 bases each). The CDR3 covers 16 residues. Trimming removed 7 bases from V and 5 bases from J, with 23 bases in between. Germline CDR1 MNHEY, CDR2 SVGEGT. The CDR3 protein is CASIGGLGEPSETQYF. The CDR3 region has the DNA TGTGCCAGCATAGGGGGGTTAGGGGAGCCCAGCGAGACCCAGTACTTC.

The chain uses TRBV5-1 and TRBJ2-7; either TRBD1 or TRBD2 may supply D (5 bases each). Trimming left V 4 bases short and J 5 bases short, with 16 bases between. This CDR3 region has 14 residues. Germline loops: CDR1 SGHRS, CDR2 YFSETQ. The DNA for the CDR3 is TGCGCCAGCAGCCTTGGGACGTCTGCCGACGAGCAGTACTTC. This codes for CASSLGTSADEQYF.

The chain employs TRBV7-2 and TRBJ2-7; 9 nucleotides match TRBD1. The CDR3 loop spans 15 amino acids. CDR1 is SGHTA and CDR2 is FQGNSA in the germline V gene. V lost 3 bases, J lost 4 bases, and 7 bases stayed unmatched. In DNA form, the CDR3 reads TGTGCCAGCAGCTTTAGACAGGGGGTCAGGTACGAGCAGTACTTC. This translates into CASSFRQGVRYEQYF.

This clonotype has more than one count but fewer than ten. The chain carries TRBV7-9 and TRBJ2-1; 12 nucleotides line up with TRBD2. The CDR3 covers 14 residues. CDR1 SEHNR and CDR2 FQNEAQ come from the germline V gene (reference sequence). J was trimmed by 10 bases and V by 8 bases; bases with no gene match: 9. The CDR3 protein is CASQASGGDVEQFF. Here the CDR3 DNA reads TGTGCCAGCCAGGCTAGCGGGGGGGATGTCGAGCAGTTCTTC. Together with reference TRBV7-9 and TRBJ2-1, the CDR3 gives the full variable domain: DTGVSQNPRHKITKRGQNVTFRCDPISEHNRLYWYRQTLGQGPEFLTYFQNEAQLEKSRLLSDRFSAERPKGSFSTLEIQRTEQGDSAMYLCASQASGGDVEQFFGPGTRLTVL.

Ten or more counts support this clonotype. The rearrangement links TRBV29-1 to TRBJ2-7; no definite D call. Germline lookup yields CDR1 SQVTM and CDR2 ANQGSEA. The length of the CDR3 is 11 residues. V lost 3 bases, J lost 5 bases, and 8 bases lay in between. CDR3 sequence: CSVETIDEQYF. The DNA of the CDR3 is TGCAGCGTTGAGACAATAGACGAGCAGTACTTC.

This clonotype appeared a few times. The CDR3 loop is CASSLAGSHPEQYF. The CDR3 coding sequence is TGTGCCAGCAGCTTGGCGGGATCACACCCCGAGCAGTACTTC. This chain connects TRBV7-2 to TRBJ2-7; possibly TRBD2 for D (6 bases). Germline loops: CDR1 SGHTA, CDR2 FQGNSA. V dropped 3 bases and J dropped 6 bases, with 15 bases sitting between them. This CDR3 is 14 amino acids long.

This clonotype was seen ten or more times. The V gene is TRBV6-5, the J gene TRBJ2-1, with D possibly matching TRBD2 (6 bases). The V end lost 4 bases, the J end lost 2 bases, and 9 bases lay between the germline ends. Germline V gives CDR1 MNHEY, CDR2 SVGAGI. The length of the CDR3 is 14 residues. CDR3 in DNA: TGTGCCAGCAGTTTACTAGCAACCTACAATGAGCAGTTCTTC. Translated: CASSLLATYNEQFF.

The chain is built from TRBV20-1 and TRBJ2-5; 12 bases are shared with TRBD2. This CDR3 has 14 amino acids. CDR1 is DFQATT, CDR2 SNEGSKA, per germline (reference sequence). The J segment lost 5 bases and the V segment lost 6 bases, leaving 7 bases of the junction unmatched. CDR3 DNA sequence: TGCAGTGCCCCGACTAGCGGGAGTTCGGAGACCCAGTACTTC. As protein: CSAPTSGSSETQYF.

The chain combines TRBV29-1 with TRBJ1-2; maybe TRBD1 (5 bases). V dropped 6 bases and J dropped 4 bases, with 12 bases sitting between them. Germline V gene sequence: CDR1 SQVTM, CDR2 ANQGSEA. This CDR3 region has 12 residues. The CDR3 loop is CSVGPGAYGYTF. The CDR3 DNA follows: TGCAGCGTGGGCCCCGGGGCCTATGGCTACACCTTC.

J is TRBJ2-2 and V is TRBV20-1, with TRBD2 matching 11 bases. J lost 1 base, V lost 0 bases, and 10 bases had no gene match. The CDR3 covers 19 residues. Germline loops: CDR1 DFQATT, CDR2 SNEGSKA (reference sequence). In DNA, the CDR3 is TGCAGTGCTAGAGATAGCGGGAGGGCCCGATCCAAGAACACCGGGGAGCTGTTTTTT. It specifies CSARDSGRARSKNTGELFF.

Turning to this clonotype: The junction departs from germline at one end; a sequencing error may be responsible. The chain recombines TRBV7-2 with TRBJ2-5; TRBD2 matches 7 bases. This CDR3 comprises 13 residues. Germline assignment: CDR1 SGHTA and CDR2 FQGNSA. The CDR3 is CAGSRGLVETQYF. The CDR3 nucleotides read TGTGCCGGCAGCCGCGGACTAGTGGAGACCCAGTACTTC.

The chain links TRBV7-2 to TRBJ1-1; the D gene is possibly TRBD1 (5 bases). In germline, CDR1 is SGHTA, CDR2 FQGNSA. CDR3 length: 14 residues. Trimming removed 4 bases at V and 3 bases at J, with 12 bases between. The CDR3, as DNA: TGTGCCAGCAGCTCTGCGGGGGGATACACTGAAGCTTTCTTT. Protein: CASSSAGGYTEAFF. The whole variable domain, remainder taken from reference TRBV7-2 and TRBJ1-1, is GAGVSQSPSNKVTEKGKDVELRCDPISGHTALYWYRQSLGQGLEFLIYFQGNSAPDKSGLPSDRFSAERTGGSVSTLTIQRTQQEDSAVYLCASSSAGGYTEAFFGQGTRLTVV.

The chain links TRBV24-1 to TRBJ2-6, with TRBD2 identical over 11 bases. Trimming took 7 bases from V and 4 from J; bases not matched to a gene: 14. The germline V gene encodes CDR1 KGHDR and CDR2 SFDVKD. The CDR3 covers 19 residues. CDR3 sequence (DNA): TGTGCCACCAGCTTGACTAGCGGGACGACGGACGTAGGGGCCAACGTCCTGACTTTC. Translated, it gives CATSLTSGTTDVGANVLTF.

The V gene is TRBV12-3 or TRBV12-4, the J gene TRBJ1-2, with D uncertain. V lost 5 bases and J 8 bases, leaving 15 bases between the germline ends. This CDR3 has 13 residues. The CDR3 sequence: CASSARNQRGYTF. DNA for the CDR3: TGTGCCAGCAGTGCCAGAAACCAACGGGGCTACACCTTC.

This clonotype was counted ten times or more. The rearrangement joins TRBV15 to TRBJ2-5, with TRBD1 matching over 8 bases. CDR1 is LNHNV, CDR2 YYDKDF, per germline (reference sequence). The CDR3 has 15 amino acids. After removal of 3 bases from V and 2 bases from J, the junction contained 5 bases not matched to a gene. CDR3 sequence reads: CATSRTGASQETQYF. The DNA for the CDR3 is TGTGCCACCAGCAGGACAGGGGCCTCTCAAGAGACCCAGTACTTC.

The rearrangement uses TRBV4-3 and TRBJ1-1, with unresolved D. V was clipped by 1 base and J by 0 bases, with 6 bases between them. The CDR3 covers 14 residues. The germline CDR1 and CDR2 sequences are LGHNA and YSLEER. The CDR3 protein is CASSQGLVNTEAFF. The CDR3 DNA reads TGCGCCAGCAGCCAAGGGTTGGTGAACACTGAAGCTTTCTTT.